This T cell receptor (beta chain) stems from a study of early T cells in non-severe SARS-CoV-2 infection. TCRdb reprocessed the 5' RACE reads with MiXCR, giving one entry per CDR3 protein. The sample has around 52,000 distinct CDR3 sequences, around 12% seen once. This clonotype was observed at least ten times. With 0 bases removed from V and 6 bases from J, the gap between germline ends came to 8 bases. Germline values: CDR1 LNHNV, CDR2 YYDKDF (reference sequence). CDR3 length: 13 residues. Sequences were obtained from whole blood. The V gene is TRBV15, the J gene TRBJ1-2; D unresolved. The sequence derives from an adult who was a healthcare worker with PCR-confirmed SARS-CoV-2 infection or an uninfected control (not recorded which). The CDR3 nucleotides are TGTGCCACCAGCAGAGATTGGGAAGATGGCTACACCTTC. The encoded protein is CATSRDWEDGYTF.